This entry is about one T cell receptor beta chain. Its antigen remains unknown. This entry belongs to a study of T cell responses to AZD1222 COVID-19 vaccine. Study results and limitations: Donors in the cohort were predominantly white British and more often female, and clonal diversity was possibly underestimated. Repertoires were obtained only post-peak T cell response. Unmutated regions of variants are reportedly targeted by nearly half of spike-specific TCRs. Baseline seropositivity occurred in only a handful of AZD1222 recipients.

Method: immunoSEQ multiplex PCR; TCRdb's copy keeps in-frame clones and lacks some. The sample gives about 150,000 clones, approximately 91% of which show up once; just under 7% is in the top ten. The CDR3 sequence is 14 residues long. V was trimmed by 5 bases and J by 0 bases, leaving 10 bases between them. The germline CDR1 and CDR2 sequences are MNHNY and SVGAGI (reference sequence). The starting material was peripheral blood, obtained after recovery from COVID-19. The clonotype was recovered from an adult who had recovered from COVID-19. This sequence joins TRBV6-6 and TRBJ1-2, with D maybe TRBD1 (6 bases). The CDR3 region has the DNA TGTGCCAGCAGTCCGGACAGCACTAACTATGGCTACACCTTC. Translating gives CASSPDSTNYGYTF.